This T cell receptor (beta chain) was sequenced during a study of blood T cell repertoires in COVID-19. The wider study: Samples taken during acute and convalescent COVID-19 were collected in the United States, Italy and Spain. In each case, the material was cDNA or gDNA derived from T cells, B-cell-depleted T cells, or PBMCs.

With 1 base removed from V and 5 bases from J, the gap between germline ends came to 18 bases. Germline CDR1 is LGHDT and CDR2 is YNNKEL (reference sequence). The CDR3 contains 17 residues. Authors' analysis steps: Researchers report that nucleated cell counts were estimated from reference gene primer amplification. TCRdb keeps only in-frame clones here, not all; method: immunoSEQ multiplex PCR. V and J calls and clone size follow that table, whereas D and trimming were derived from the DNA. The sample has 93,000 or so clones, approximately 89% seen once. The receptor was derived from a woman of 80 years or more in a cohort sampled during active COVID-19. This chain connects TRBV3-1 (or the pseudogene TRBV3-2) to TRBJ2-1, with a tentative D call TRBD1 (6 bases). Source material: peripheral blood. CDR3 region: CASSQGFLGARNNEQFF. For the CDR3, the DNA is TGTGCCAGCAGCCAAGGCTTCCTGGGGGCTAGGAACAATGAGCAGTTCTTC.